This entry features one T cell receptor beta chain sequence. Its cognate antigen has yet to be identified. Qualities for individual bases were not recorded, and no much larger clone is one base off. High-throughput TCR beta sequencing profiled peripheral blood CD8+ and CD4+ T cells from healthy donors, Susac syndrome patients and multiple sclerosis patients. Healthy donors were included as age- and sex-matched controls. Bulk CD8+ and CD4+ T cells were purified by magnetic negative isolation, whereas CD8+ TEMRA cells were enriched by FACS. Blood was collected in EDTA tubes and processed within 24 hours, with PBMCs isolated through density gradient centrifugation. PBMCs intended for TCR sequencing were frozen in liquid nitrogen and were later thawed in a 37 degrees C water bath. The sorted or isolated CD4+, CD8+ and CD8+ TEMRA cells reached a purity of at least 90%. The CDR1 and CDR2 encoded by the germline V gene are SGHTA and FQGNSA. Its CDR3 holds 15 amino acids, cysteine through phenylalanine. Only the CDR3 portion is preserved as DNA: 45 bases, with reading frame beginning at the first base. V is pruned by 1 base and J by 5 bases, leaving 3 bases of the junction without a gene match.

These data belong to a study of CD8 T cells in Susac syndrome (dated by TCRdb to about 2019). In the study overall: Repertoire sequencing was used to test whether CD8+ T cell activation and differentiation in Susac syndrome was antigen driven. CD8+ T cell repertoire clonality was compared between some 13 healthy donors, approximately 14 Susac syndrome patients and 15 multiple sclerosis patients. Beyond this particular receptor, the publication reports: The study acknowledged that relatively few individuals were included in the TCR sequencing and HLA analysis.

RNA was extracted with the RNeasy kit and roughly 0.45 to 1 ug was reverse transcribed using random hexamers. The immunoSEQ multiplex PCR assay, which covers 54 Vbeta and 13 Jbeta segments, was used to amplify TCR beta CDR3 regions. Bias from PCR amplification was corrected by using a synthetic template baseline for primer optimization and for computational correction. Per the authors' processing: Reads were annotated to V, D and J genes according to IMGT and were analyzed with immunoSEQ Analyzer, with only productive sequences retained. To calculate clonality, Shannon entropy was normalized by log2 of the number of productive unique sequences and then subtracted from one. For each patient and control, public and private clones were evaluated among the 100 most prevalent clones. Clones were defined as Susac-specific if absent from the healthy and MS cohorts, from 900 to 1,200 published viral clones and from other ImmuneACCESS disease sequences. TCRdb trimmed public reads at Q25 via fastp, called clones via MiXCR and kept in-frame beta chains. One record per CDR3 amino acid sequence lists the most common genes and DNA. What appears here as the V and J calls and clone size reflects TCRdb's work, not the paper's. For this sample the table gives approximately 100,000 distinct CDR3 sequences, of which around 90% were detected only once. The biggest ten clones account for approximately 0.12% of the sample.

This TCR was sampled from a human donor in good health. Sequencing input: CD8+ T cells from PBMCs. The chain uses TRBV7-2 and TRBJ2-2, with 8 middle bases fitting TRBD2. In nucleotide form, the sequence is TGTGCCAGCAGCTTAGAACTAGCGGTAACCGGGGAGCTGTTTTTT. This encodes CASSLELAVTGELFF. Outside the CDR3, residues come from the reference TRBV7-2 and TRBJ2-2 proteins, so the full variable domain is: GAGVSQSPSNKVTEKGKDVELRCDPISGHTALYWYRQSLGQGLEFLIYFQGNSAPDKSGLPSDRFSAERTGGSVSTLTIQRTQQEDSAVYLCASSLELAVTGELFFGEGSRLTVL.